This record concerns one T cell receptor (beta chain) sequence. This clonotype was observed a few times. No cognate antigen has been identified for it. No clone much larger than this one lies a single base away; base qualities are absent. The data belong to a study of CD8 T cells in ankylosing spondylitis (dated by TCRdb to between 2016 and 2019). With regard to the full study: T cell receptor beta repertoires were profiled in healthy donors and ankylosing spondylitis patients so that disease-linked TCR variants could be found. In total, the full study cohort was made up of nearly 110 healthy donors and approximately 24 ankylosing spondylitis patients. Samples of peripheral blood were taken, and for ankylosing spondylitis patients, synovial fluid was collected as well. Findings and caveats that apply to the study as a whole: Blood from ankylosing spondylitis patients appeared to be characterized by a TCR beta motif composed of about 8 highly homologous amino acid variants. Some of the motif variants had been reported before in the synovial fluid and blood of reactive arthritis patients, a finding that suggests common disease-initiation mechanisms. In peripheral blood, the disease-linked clones were found at relatively low frequencies and had a CD8+ phenotype. Significant enrichment of the disease-linked clones was reported in matched synovial fluid samples from ankylosing spondylitis patients.

These reads were obtained on an Illumina HiSeq 2500. Quantitative 5'-RACE with molecular barcodes was the method used to prepare the TCR beta libraries. The authors' pipeline ran thus. A new computational method based on a probabilistic model of VDJ rearrangement was used to identify disease-linked TCR variants. The raw public data were reprocessed by TCRdb itself: fastp quality trimming at Q25, MiXCR clonotype calling, in-frame beta chains only. Records with the same CDR3 protein are collapsed into one entry carrying the most frequent genes and DNA. These V and J calls rely on TCRdb rather than the paper's analysis. This sample has over 700,000 distinct CDR3 sequences in its table, and over 15% of those were observed once. About 19% of the sample rests with the top ten. V is cut back by 10 bases and J by 1 base, with 3 bases in the junction unmatched. Reading from cysteine to phenylalanine, the CDR3 counts 13 amino acids. Of the read, only the CDR3 DNA is kept; its 39 bases are in frame from base 1. The germline V gene (reference sequence) supplies CDR1 SEHNR and CDR2 FQNEAQ.

The V and J segments used are TRBV7-9 and TRBJ2-2, with 7 junctional bases fitting TRBD2. The TCR sequence derives from a male donor with ankylosing spondylitis. Sequenced material: blood, either unsorted or a sorted T cell fraction (not recorded which). For the CDR3, the sequence is CANERGNTGELFF. In nucleotide form, the sequence is TGTGCCAATGAGCGGGGGAACACCGGGGAGCTGTTTTTT.